The rows below give T cell receptor beta chains drawn from one sample of a study of OX40 agonist ivuxolimab in advanced cancers. The data were produced by immunoSEQ multiplex PCR, yet TCRdb's version contains in-frame clones alone and is incomplete. The sample contains approximately 26,000 clones, 83% of which appear only once. Material: CD4+ or CD8+ T cells sorted from blood, obtained in a trial of the OX40 agonist ivuxolimab. Receptor source: an adult with an advanced solid tumor such as melanoma, head and neck, liver or kidney cancer. CDR3s include the opening cysteine and the closing phenylalanine or tryptophan. A D gene is named only where the DNA matches it firmly. Clone size is stated in some rows and not others, as once, few, many or a class when expanded.

j_call	d_call	clone_size	v_call	cdr3_nt	cdr3_aa
TRBJ2-1	.	.	TRBV5-6	TGTGCCAGCAGCTTCGAGGGGCGGGGAGGCTACAATGAGCAGTTCTTC	CASSFEGRGGYNEQFF
TRBJ1-2	.	.	TRBV15	TGTGCCACCAGCAGTGGGGAGGACTATGGCTACACCTTC	CATSSGEDYGYTF
TRBJ2-3	TRBD2	.	TRBV5-8	TGTGCCAGCAGCTCATCTCTGGTCTGGGCGGGGGAAGGAGATACGCAGTATTTT	CASSSSLVWAGEGDTQYF
TRBJ2-5	.	.	TRBV6-1	TGTGCCAGCAGTGAAAGTATTGGAGGGTACGAGACCCAGTACTTC	CASSESIGGYETQYF
TRBJ1-2	TRBD1	medium-sized	TRBV28	TGTGCCAGCACCCCGACAGGGGGCTATGGCTACACCTTC	CASTPTGGYGYTF
TRBJ2-7	.	.	TRBV7-2	TGTGCCAGCGGATATTCCTCTTGGGGCCTTCTAGGCGAGCAGTACTTC	CASGYSSWGLLGEQYF
TRBJ2-5	.	.	TRBV9	TGTGCCAGCAGCGTAGAATTGGAAGAGACCCAGTACTTC	CASSVELEETQYF
TRBJ1-1	.	.	TRBV5-6	TGTGCCAGCAGCTTAAACCACGGGAACACTGAAGCTTTCTTT	CASSLNHGNTEAFF
TRBJ1-3	TRBD1	medium-sized	TRBV9	TGTGCCAGCAGTGGCCAGATGAAGGGGGCCCCTGGAAACACCATATATTTT	CASSGQMKGAPGNTIYF
TRBJ2-3	.	.	TRBV19	TGTGCCAGTAGTATATCCTACACAGATACGCAGTATTTT	CASSISYTDTQYF
TRBJ2-5	TRBD2	.	TRBV4-2	TGTGCCAGCAGCCACCAAGCGGGGGGCGTGGAGACCCAGTACTTC	CASSHQAGGVETQYF
TRBJ2-7	TRBD2	.	TRBV7-8	TGTGCCAGCAACCCTAGCGGGGGCTCCTACGAGCAGTACTTC	CASNPSGGSYEQYF
TRBJ2-2	.	.	TRBV2	TGTGCCAGCAGTAGACCTACCACGGCGAACACCGGGGAGCTGTTTTTT	CASSRPTTANTGELFF
TRBJ1-6	.	few	TRBV11-2	TGTGCCAGCAGCCCCTCTCGGTCCTATAATTCACCCCTCCACTTT	CASSPSRSYNSPLHF
TRBJ2-2	TRBD2	few	TRBV9	TGTGCCAGCAGCGTAGGGGGCGGGGGGCGCAGCACCGGGGAGCTGTTTTTT	CASSVGGGGRSTGELFF
TRBJ1-1	.	.	TRBV7-8	TGTGCCAGCAGCTTAAGCTTGAGCCTTGATGTGGCTTTCTTT	CASSLSLSLDVAFF
TRBJ2-1	.	.	TRBV15	TGTGCCACCAGCAGAGGAGGGTCCTCCTACAATGAGCAGTTCTTC	CATSRGGSSYNEQFF
TRBJ2-1	TRBD2	.	TRBV5-1	TGCGCCAGCAGCTTGGTTAGCGGGGAAGGTAATGAGCAGTTCTTC	CASSLVSGEGNEQFF
TRBJ2-7	TRBD1	once	TRBV4-1	TGCGCCAGCAGCCCTTCGGGACAGGGAATTTACGGCGAGCAGTACTTC	CASSPSGQGIYGEQYF
TRBJ1-1	TRBD1	few	TRBV5-1	TGCGCCAGCAGCTTGGGACAGGGGCGGGGGGCTTTCTTT	CASSLGQGRGAFF
TRBJ2-7	.	.	TRBV4-1	TGCGCCAGCAGCCAAGAGGAGGTACTACTGACCCACGAGCAGTACTTC	CASSQEEVLLTHEQYF
TRBJ1-1	.	.	TRBV6-6	TGTGCCAGCAGTTACTCATCTGAAGCTTTCTTT	CASSYSSEAFF
TRBJ1-6	.	.	TRBV19	TGTGCCAGTAGTTGGGGCATGTGGAATTCACCCCTCCACTTT	CASSWGMWNSPLHF
TRBJ2-1	.	.	TRBV6-1	TGTGCCAGCACTAACCCAGACAATGAGCAGTTCTTC	CASTNPDNEQFF